This TCR beta chain was observed in a study of blood T cell repertoires in COVID-19. Study-wide background: The United States, Italy and Spain provided the acute and convalescent COVID-19 samples. T cells, B-cell-depleted T cells, or PBMCs supplied cDNA or gDNA.

Study processing details: Estimation of nucleated cell counts relied on the amplification of reference gene primers. Clones were read by immunoSEQ multiplex PCR, and TCRdb kept only the in-frame ones, dropping some. D and trimming were read from the DNA, whereas the V and J calls and clone size are those reported in that table. The data hold about 140,000 clones, with about four fifths observed a single time. Germline CDR1 reads MDHEN; CDR2 reads SYDVKM. The V gene end was trimmed by 2 bases and the J gene end by 6 bases; junction bases not matched to a gene: 6. The CDR3 runs 14 residues. Sequencing used peripheral blood. The chain has TRBV28 and TRBJ1-1; 7 bases agree with TRBD1. The TCR was taken from a young man with COVID-19, enrolled during active disease. Written as DNA, the CDR3 is TGTGCCAGCAGTTTACACAGGGGACGTGCTGAAGCTTTCTTT. Its translation: CASSLHRGRAEAFF.